This passage covers 17 T cell receptor beta chains from one sample sequenced in a study of T cells after yellow fever vaccination. One entry per CDR3 protein results from TCRdb running MiXCR on the 5' RACE reads. Found here are around 30,000 distinct CDR3 sequences, about 10% of them singletons; the top ten hold roughly an eighth. The source was PBMCs, either bulk or a sorted T-cell subset (CD4+, CD8+, memory, or dextramer-sorted; not recorded which), collected around 16 days after the first yellow fever vaccination. The receptor set was obtained from a man younger than 30 who received the YFV17D yellow fever vaccine.

This clonotype was seen ten or more times. V gene TRBV6-1 combines with J gene TRBJ1-6, with a tentative D call TRBD1 (5 bases). Germline CDR1 is MNHNS and CDR2 is SASEGT. V gave up 4 bases and J gave up 11 bases, with 18 bases separating them. The CDR3 loop spans 15 amino acids. The CDR3, as DNA: TGTGCCAGCAGTGCCTTAGGGCAGGGTCGTGCACCCCTCCACTTT. Its translation is CASSALGQGRAPLHF.

This clonotype has a count of ten or more. This chain connects TRBV20-1 to TRBJ1-6, with D unresolved. Germline loops: CDR1 DFQATT, CDR2 SNEGSKA (reference sequence). The V end was cut by 6 bases, the J end by 7 bases, with 19 bases between. The CDR3 contains 15 residues. As DNA, the CDR3 is TGCAGTGCCTCCGGGGTGGCGGTGGGAAATTCACCCCTCCACTTT. It encodes CSASGVAVGNSPLHF.

This clonotype has at least ten counts. The chain employs TRBV6-5 and TRBJ2-2, with a weak D call TRBD1 (6 bases). The length of the CDR3 is 16 residues. Trimming shortened V by 4 bases and J by 5 bases, and 17 bases separated the two germline ends. Germline CDR1 and CDR2: MNHEY and SVGAGI. CDR3 region: CASSFQQGWKTGELFF. CDR3 in DNA: TGTGCCAGCAGTTTCCAACAGGGTTGGAAAACCGGGGAGCTGTTTTTT.

This clonotype was observed at least ten times. The chain has TRBV10-3 and TRBJ1-1; D possibly corresponds to TRBD1 (5 bases). Trimming removed 9 bases at V and 0 bases at J, with 23 bases between. CDR1 ENHRY and CDR2 SYGVKD come from the germline V gene. CDR3 length equals 17 residues. In DNA form, the CDR3 reads TGTGCCATGGGGCCGGGACTAAGCGCTGATGTGAACACTGAAGCTTTCTTT. Its translation: CAMGPGLSADVNTEAFF.

This clonotype was observed many times. The chain employs TRBV12-3 or TRBV12-4 and TRBJ2-5; 13 bases line up with TRBD2. The CDR3 consists of 16 residues. V gave up 2 bases and J gave up 5 bases; unmatched junction bases: 5. CDR3 residues: CASSLNTLAGGETQYF. DNA for the CDR3: TGTGCCAGCAGTTTAAACACACTAGCGGGGGGGGAGACCCAGTACTTC.

In its sample, this clonotype was seen many times. The gene calls are TRBV7-9 and TRBJ1-1, with TRBD1 matching 7 bases. Germline CDR1 SEHNR, CDR2 FQNEAQ (reference sequence). The CDR3 runs 12 residues. With V trimmed by 6 bases and J by 10 bases, 8 bases remained unmatched. CDR3 DNA: TGTGCCAGCAGTCAACAGGGGCGCGGAGCTTTCTTT. This translates into CASSQQGRGAFF.

This clonotype came up many times. The chain recombines TRBV12-3 or TRBV12-4 with TRBJ2-1; 8 bases match TRBD2. The CDR3 totals 15 residues. V was clipped by 3 bases and J by 4 bases; unmatched bases: 5. CDR3 sequence: CASSLPSGSYNEQFF. CDR3 DNA sequence: TGTGCCAGCAGTTTGCCTAGCGGGTCATACAATGAGCAGTTCTTC.

This clonotype occurred many times. V and J are TRBV19 and TRBJ2-5, with a weak D call TRBD1 (6 bases). The CDR3 sequence is 14 residues long. Germline V CDR1 and CDR2: LNHDA, SQIVND (reference sequence). Trimming took off 2 bases at V and 1 base at J, with 8 bases between the two ends. In nucleotides, the CDR3 is TGTGCCAGTAGTATATCAGGGGTCCAAGAGACCCAGTACTTC. Translating it yields CASSISGVQETQYF.

This clonotype was found many times. J is TRBJ1-4 and V is TRBV19, with D unclear. V lost 9 bases to trimming and J lost 3 bases, with 14 bases between them. The CDR3 runs 14 residues. Germline values: CDR1 LNHDA, CDR2 SQIVND (reference sequence). CDR3 coding DNA: TGTGCCAGCAAACGCCGGGAGGCTAATGAAAAACTGTTTTTT. It is translated as CASKRREANEKLFF.

Ten or more counts support this clonotype. The chain couples TRBV20-1 to TRBJ2-3, with 7 bases fitting TRBD2. With V trimmed by 6 bases and J by 1 base, 4 bases remained unmatched. CDR3 length: 13 amino acids. The germline V gene encodes CDR1 DFQATT and CDR2 SNEGSKA (reference sequence). The CDR3: CSAPTSGTDTQYF. The CDR3, as DNA: TGCAGTGCCCCCACTAGCGGCACAGATACGCAGTATTTT.

At least ten counts were recorded for this clonotype. The rearrangement links TRBV5-6 to TRBJ2-5; D gene uncertain. V dropped 4 bases and J dropped 5 bases, with 9 bases sitting between them. The germline V gene has CDR1 SGHDT and CDR2 YYEEEE. The CDR3 has 12 residues. DNA of the CDR3: TGTGCCAGCAGCCCACTACGGGAGACCCAGTACTTC. Its translation is CASSPLRETQYF.

This clonotype was counted at least ten times. The rearrangement joins TRBV5-1 to TRBJ2-1; D tentatively fits TRBD1 or TRBD2 (7 bases each). V lost 2 bases and J 7 bases, leaving 10 bases between the germline ends. Germline V gene data show CDR1 as SGHRS and CDR2 as YFSETQ. This CDR3 has 13 amino acids. DNA for the CDR3: TGCGCCAGCAGCTTCCAGGGGGGGAATGAGCAGTTCTTC. This encodes CASSFQGGNEQFF.

This clonotype was seen at least ten times. This rearrangement joins TRBV5-5 to TRBJ1-1; D is possibly TRBD1 (5 bases). In germline, CDR1 is SGHKS, CDR2 YYEKEE (reference sequence). This CDR3 has 14 amino acids. V was pared by 2 bases and J by 1 base, with 9 bases between. DNA for the CDR3: TGTGCCAGCAGCTTCAGGGCCAAGAACACTGAAGCTTTCTTT. It encodes CASSFRAKNTEAFF. The variable domain in full, completed from reference TRBV5-5 and TRBJ1-1, reads DAGVTQSPTHLIKTRGQQVTLRCSPISGHKSVSWYQQVLGQGPQFIFQYYEKEERGRGNFPDRFSARQFPNYSSELNVNALLLGDSALYLCASSFRAKNTEAFFGQGTRLTVV.

This clonotype has at least ten counts. The V and J genes are TRBV3-1 and TRBJ1-6; D not certain. CDR3 length equals 12 residues. Per germline, CDR1 LGHDT and CDR2 YNNKEL (reference sequence). Trimming pared 6 bases from V and 8 bases from J, leaving 8 bases between. This CDR3 reads CASRKPDSPLHF. The CDR3 region has the DNA TGTGCCAGCAGGAAACCGGATTCACCCCTCCACTTT.

This clonotype was counted many times. V usage is TRBV12-3 or TRBV12-4 and J usage is TRBJ2-2, with D perhaps given as TRBD1 or TRBD2 (5 bases each). Trimming removed 4 bases from V and 1 base from J, with 10 bases in between. The CDR3 contains 15 residues. The CDR3 coding sequence is TGTGCCAGCAGTTACCGGGGCGGGAACACCGGGGAGCTGTTTTTT. Amino acids: CASSYRGGNTGELFF.

This clonotype was seen many times. The rearrangement links TRBV4-2 to TRBJ2-7, with D possibly being TRBD2 (7 bases). CDR1 and CDR2 (germline): LGHNA, YNFKEQ. The CDR3 is 16 amino acids. V was trimmed by 2 bases and J by 2 bases, leaving 16 bases between them. In DNA, the CDR3 is TGTGCCAGCAGCCAAAATACTGGGGGGGGGCCCTACGAGCAGTACTTC. This encodes CASSQNTGGGPYEQYF.

This clonotype was counted many times. The rearrangement joins TRBV12-3 or TRBV12-4 to TRBJ1-3; possibly TRBD1 for D (6 bases). The CDR3 extends over 14 amino acids. The V end lost 6 bases, the J end lost 4 bases, and 13 bases lay between the germline ends. CDR3 amino acids: CASSLQGWGNTIYF. The CDR3 bases are TGTGCCAGCAGCCTCCAGGGGTGGGGAAACACCATATATTTT.